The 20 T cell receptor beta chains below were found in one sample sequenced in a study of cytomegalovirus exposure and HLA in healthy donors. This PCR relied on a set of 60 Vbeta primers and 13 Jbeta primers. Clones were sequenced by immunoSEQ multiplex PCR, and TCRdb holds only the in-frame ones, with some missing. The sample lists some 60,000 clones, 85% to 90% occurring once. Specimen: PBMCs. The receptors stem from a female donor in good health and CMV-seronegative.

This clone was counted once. The DNA for the CDR3 is TGTGCCAGCAGTTCAGCAGGGATCAATGAAAAACTGTTTTTT. It encodes CASSSAGINEKLFF. The genes are TRBV28 and TRBJ1-4; TRBD1 might be the D (5 bases). The V gene's germline CDR1 is MDHEN and CDR2 SYDVKM. CDR3 length: 14 amino acids. V was clipped by 4 bases and J by 5 bases, with 11 bases between them.

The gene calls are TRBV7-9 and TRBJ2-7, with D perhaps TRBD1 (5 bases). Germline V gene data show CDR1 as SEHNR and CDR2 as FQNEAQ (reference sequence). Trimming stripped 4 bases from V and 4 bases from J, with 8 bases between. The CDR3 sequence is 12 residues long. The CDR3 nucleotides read TGTGCCAGCAGCTGGCAGGGATACGAGCAGTACTTC. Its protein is CASSWQGYEQYF.

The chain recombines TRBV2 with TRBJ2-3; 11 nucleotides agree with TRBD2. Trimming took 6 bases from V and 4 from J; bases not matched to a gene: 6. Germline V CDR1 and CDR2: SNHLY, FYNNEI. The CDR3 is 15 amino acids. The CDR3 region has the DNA TGTGCCAGCAGAACTAGCGGGAGCCCCGCAGATACGCAGTATTTT. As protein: CASRTSGSPADTQYF.

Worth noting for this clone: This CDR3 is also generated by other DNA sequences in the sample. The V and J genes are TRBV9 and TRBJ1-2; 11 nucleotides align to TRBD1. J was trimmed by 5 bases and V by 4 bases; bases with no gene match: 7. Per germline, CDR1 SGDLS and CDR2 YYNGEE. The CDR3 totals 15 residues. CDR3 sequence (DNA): TGTGCCAGCAGCAGACCGGACAGGGGGCTGTATGGCTACACCTTC. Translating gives CASSRPDRGLYGYTF.

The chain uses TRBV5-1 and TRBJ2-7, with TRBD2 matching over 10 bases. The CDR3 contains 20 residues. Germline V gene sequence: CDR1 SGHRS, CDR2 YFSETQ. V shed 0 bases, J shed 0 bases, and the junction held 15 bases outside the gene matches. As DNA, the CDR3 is TGCGCCAGCAGCTTGGCCGGTGGGTCTAGCGGGGGACTTATCTCCTACGAGCAGTACTTC. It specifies CASSLAGGSSGGLISYEQYF. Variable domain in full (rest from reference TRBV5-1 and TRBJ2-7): KAGVTQTPRYLIKTRGQQVTLSCSPISGHRSVSWYQQTPGQGLQFLFEYFSETQRNKGNFPGRFSGRQFSNSRSEMNVSTLELGDSALYLCASSLAGGSSGGLISYEQYFGPGTRLTVT.

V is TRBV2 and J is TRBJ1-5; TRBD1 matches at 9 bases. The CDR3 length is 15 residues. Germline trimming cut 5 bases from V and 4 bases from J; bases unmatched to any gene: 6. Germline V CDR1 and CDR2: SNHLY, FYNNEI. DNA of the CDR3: TGTGCCAGCAGTTCCACAGGGACAGGGAATCAGCCCCAGCATTTT. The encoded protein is CASSSTGTGNQPQHF.

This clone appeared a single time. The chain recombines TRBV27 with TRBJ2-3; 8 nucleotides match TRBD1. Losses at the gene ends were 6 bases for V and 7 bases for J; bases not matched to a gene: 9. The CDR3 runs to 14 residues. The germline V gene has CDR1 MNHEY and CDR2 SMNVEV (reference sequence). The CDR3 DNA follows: TGTGCCAGCAGCACCGGGACAGGCTCTAATACGCAGTATTTT. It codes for CASSTGTGSNTQYF.

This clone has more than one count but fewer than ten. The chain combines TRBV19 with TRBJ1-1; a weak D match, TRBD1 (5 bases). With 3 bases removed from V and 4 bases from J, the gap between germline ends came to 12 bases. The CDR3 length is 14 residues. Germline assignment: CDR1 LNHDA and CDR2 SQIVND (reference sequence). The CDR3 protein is CASSMLQARTEAFF. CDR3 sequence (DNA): TGTGCCAGTAGTATGCTACAGGCACGCACTGAAGCTTTCTTT.

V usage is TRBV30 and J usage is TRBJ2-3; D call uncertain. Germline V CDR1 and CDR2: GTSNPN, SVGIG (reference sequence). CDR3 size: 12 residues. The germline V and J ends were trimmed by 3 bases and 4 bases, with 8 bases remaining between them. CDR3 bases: TGTGCCTGGAGCGTAACTTCAGATACGCAGTATTTT. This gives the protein CAWSVTSDTQYF. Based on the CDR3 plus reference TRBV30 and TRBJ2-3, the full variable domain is SQTIHQWPATLVQPVGSPLSLECTVEGTSNPNLYWYRQAAGRGLQLLFYSVGIGQISSEVPQNLSASRPQDRQFILSSKKLLLSDSGFYLCAWSVTSDTQYFGPGTRLTVL.

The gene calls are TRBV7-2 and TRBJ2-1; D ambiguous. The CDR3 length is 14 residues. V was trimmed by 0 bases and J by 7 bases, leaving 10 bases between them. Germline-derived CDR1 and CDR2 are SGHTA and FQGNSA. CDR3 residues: CASSLARARNEQFF. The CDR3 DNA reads TGTGCCAGCAGCTTAGCACGTGCGCGGAATGAGCAGTTCTTC.

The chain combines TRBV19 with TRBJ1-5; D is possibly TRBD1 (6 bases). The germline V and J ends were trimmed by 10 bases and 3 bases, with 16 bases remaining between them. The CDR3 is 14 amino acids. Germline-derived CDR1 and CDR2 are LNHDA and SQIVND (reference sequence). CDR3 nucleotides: TGTGCCACCGGGACACCACTTCACAATCAGCCCCAGCATTTT. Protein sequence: CATGTPLHNQPQHF.

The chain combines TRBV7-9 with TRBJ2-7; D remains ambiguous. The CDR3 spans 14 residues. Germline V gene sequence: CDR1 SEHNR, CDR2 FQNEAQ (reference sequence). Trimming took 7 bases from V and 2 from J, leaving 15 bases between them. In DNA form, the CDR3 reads TGTGCCAGCACACTCAACACTGGGCCCTACGAGCAGTACTTC. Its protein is CASTLNTGPYEQYF.

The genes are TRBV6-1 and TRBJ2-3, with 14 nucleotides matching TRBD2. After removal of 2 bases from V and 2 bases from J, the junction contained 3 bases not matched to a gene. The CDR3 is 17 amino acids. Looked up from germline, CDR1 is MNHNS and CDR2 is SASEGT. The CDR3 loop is CASSERLAGGPTDTQYF. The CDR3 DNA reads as TGTGCCAGCAGTGAAAGACTAGCGGGGGGGCCCACAGATACGCAGTATTTT.

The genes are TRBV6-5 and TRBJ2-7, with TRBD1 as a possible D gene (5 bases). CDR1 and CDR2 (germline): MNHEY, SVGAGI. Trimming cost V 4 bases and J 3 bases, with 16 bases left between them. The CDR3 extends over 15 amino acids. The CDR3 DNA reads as TGTGCCAGCAGTTCCAGGGCCAATGGGAACTACGAGCAGTACTTC. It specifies CASSSRANGNYEQYF.

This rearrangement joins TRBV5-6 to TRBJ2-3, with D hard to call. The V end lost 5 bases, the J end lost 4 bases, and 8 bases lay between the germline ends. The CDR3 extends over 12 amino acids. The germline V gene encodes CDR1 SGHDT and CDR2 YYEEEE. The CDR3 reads CASRSEADTQYF. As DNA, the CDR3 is TGTGCCAGCAGATCAGAGGCAGATACGCAGTATTTT.

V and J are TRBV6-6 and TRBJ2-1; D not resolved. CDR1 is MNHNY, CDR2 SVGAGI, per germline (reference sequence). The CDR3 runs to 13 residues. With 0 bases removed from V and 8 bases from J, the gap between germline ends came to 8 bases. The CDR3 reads CASSYSFPDEQFF. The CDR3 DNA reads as TGTGCCAGCAGTTACTCGTTTCCCGATGAGCAGTTCTTC.

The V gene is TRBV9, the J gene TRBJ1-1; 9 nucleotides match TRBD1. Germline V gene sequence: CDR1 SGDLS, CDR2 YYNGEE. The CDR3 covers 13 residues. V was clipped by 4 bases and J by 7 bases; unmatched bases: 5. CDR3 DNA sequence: TGTGCCAGCAGCCCCGGGACAGGGTTTGAAGCTTTCTTT. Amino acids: CASSPGTGFEAFF.

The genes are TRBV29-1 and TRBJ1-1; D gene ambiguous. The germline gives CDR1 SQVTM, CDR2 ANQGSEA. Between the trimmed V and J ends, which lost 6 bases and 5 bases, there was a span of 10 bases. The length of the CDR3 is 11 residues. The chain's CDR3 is CSVGYGTEAFF. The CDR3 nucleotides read TGCAGCGTGGGCTATGGGACTGAAGCTTTCTTT.

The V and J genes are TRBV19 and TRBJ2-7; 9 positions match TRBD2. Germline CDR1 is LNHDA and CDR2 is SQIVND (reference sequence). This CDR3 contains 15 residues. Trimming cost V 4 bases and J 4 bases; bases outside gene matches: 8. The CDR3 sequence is CASSSVAGEKYEQYF. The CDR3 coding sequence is TGTGCCAGTAGTAGCGTAGCGGGAGAGAAATACGAGCAGTACTTC.

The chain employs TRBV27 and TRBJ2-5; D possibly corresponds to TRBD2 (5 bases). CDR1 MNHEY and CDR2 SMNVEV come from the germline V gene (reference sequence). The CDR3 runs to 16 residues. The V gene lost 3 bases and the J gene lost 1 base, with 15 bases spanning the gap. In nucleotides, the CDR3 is TGTGCCAGCAGTTTCAGCGGTGGGAGTTTCCAAGAGACCCAGTACTTC. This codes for CASSFSGGSFQETQYF.